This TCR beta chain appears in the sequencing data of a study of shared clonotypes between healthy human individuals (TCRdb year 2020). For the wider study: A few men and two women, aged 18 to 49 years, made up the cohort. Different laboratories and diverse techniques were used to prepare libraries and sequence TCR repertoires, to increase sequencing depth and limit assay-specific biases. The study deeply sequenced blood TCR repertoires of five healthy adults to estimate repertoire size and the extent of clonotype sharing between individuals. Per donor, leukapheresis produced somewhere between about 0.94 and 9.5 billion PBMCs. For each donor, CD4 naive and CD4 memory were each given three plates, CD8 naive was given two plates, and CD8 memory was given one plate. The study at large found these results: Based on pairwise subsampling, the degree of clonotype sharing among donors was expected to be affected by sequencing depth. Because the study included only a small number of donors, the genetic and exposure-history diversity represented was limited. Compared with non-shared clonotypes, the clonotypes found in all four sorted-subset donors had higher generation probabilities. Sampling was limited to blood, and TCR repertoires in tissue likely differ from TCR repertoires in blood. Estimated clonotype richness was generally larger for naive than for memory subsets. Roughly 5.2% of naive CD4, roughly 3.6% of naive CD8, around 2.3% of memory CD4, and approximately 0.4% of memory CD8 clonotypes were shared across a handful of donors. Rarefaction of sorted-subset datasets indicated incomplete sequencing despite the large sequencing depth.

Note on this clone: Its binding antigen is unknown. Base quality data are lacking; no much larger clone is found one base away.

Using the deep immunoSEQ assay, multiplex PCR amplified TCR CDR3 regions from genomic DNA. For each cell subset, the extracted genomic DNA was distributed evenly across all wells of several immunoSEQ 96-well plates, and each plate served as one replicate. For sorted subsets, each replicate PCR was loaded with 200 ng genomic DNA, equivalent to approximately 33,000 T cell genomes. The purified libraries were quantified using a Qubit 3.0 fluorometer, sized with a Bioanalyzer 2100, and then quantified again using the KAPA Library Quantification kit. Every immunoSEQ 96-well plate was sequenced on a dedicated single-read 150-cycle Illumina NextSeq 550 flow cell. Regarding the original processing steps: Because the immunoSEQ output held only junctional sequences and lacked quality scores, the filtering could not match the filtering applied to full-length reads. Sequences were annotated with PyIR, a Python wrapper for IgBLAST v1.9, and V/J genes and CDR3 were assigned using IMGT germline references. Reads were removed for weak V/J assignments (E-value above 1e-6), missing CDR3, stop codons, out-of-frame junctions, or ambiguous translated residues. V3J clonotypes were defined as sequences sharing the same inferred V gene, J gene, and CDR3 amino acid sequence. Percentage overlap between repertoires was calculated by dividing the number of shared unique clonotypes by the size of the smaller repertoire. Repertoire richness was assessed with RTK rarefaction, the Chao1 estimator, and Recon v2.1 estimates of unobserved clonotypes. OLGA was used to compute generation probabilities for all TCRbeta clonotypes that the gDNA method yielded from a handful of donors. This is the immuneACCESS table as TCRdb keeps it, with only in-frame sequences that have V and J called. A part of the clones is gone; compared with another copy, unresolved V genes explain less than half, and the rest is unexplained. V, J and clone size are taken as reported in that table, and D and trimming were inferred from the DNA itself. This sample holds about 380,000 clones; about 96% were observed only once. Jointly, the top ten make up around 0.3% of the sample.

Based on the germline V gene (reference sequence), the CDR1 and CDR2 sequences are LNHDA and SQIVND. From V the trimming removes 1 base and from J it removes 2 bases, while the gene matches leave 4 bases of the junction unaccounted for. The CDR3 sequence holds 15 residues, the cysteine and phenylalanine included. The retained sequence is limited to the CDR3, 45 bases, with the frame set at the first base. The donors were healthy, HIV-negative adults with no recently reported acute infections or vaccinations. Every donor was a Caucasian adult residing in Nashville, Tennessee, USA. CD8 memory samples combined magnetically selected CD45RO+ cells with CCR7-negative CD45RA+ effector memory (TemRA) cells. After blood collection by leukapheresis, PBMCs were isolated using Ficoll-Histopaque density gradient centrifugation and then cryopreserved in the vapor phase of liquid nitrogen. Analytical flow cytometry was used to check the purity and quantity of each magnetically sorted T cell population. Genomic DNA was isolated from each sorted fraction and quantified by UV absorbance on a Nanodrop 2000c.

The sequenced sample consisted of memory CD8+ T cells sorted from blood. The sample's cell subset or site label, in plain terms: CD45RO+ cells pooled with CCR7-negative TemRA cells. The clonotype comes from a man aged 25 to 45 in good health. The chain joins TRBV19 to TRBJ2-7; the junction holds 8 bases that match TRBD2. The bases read TGTGCCAGTAGTATAGCGCTAGCGGGCCCCTACGAGCAGTACTTC. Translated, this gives CASSIALAGPYEQYF.